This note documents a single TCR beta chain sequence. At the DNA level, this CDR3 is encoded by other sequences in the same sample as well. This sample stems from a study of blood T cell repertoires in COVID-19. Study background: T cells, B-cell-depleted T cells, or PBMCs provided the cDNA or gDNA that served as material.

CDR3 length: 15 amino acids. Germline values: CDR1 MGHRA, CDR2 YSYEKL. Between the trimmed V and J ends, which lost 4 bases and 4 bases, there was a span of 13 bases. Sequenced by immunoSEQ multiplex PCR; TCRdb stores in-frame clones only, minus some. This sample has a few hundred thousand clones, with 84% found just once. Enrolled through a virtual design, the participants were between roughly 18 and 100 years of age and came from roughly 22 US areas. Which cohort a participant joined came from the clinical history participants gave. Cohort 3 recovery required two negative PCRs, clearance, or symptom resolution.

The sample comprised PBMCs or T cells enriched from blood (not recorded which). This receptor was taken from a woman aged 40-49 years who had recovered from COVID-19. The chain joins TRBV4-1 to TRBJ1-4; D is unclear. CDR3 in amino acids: CASSPSEGGNEKLFF. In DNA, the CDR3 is TGCGCCAGCAGCCCGTCGGAGGGTGGTAATGAAAAACTGTTTTTT.